The source of this T cell receptor (beta chain) is a study of cytomegalovirus exposure and HLA in healthy donors. On the study more broadly: The 130 or so validation repertoires used the same platform as the 550 to 850 first-cohort repertoires (as reported by a later analysis). Study results and caveats: The dataset shows that most TCR sequences were rare, while some public TCRs occurred in many donors.

Details on this clone: The antigen is unknown.

CDR3 length: 13 residues. Germline V CDR1 and CDR2: MNHEY, SMNVEV (reference sequence). The V gene end was trimmed by 8 bases and the J gene end by 6 bases; junction bases not matched to a gene: 6. Here immunoSEQ multiplex PCR was the method, and the copy in TCRdb shows in-frame clones only, minus some. The repertoire holds about 130,000 clones, with roughly 90% as singletons. This chain joins TRBV27 and TRBJ2-2; 7 bases fit TRBD1. The sample was PBMCs. The source is a man aged 30-40 years in good health and CMV-seronegative. CDR3 sequence: CASGTGDAGELFF. The CDR3 DNA follows: TGTGCCAGCGGTACAGGGGACGCCGGGGAGCTGTTTTTT.